The 8 T cell receptor beta chains reported below all come from one sample, sequenced in a study of CD8 T cells in Susac syndrome. When the RNA was reverse transcribed, random hexamers were used with an input of roughly 0.45 to 1 ug. MiXCR, run by TCRdb on the immunoSEQ multiplex PCR reads, gives a single entry per CDR3 protein. The data contain over 65,000 distinct CDR3 sequences, about 93% of them seen just once; the ten biggest clones take up roughly 0.56%. Sample: CD4+ T cells from PBMCs. These receptors originate from a human donor with Susac syndrome.

The V gene is TRBV6-5, the J gene TRBJ1-1, with D unresolved. The CDR3 runs to 13 residues. V was trimmed by 8 bases and J by 6 bases, leaving 16 bases between them. Germline CDR1 and CDR2: MNHEY and SVGAGI. CDR3 residues: CASLKKGMAEAFF. For the CDR3, the DNA is TGTGCCAGCCTGAAGAAAGGGATGGCTGAAGCTTTCTTT.

The chain has TRBV29-1 and TRBJ2-7; the match to TRBD1 covers 8 bases. The V segment lost 6 bases and the J segment 2 bases; nucleotides outside the gene matches: 3. The CDR3 runs 12 residues. Germline loops: CDR1 SQVTM, CDR2 ANQGSEA. CDR3 nucleotides: TGCAGCGTGCTACAGGGGGCCTACGAGCAGTACTTC. This gives the protein CSVLQGAYEQYF.

The chain has TRBV28 and TRBJ1-2, with D perhaps matching TRBD1 (5 bases). The germline CDR1 and CDR2 sequences are MDHEN and SYDVKM. This CDR3 contains 13 residues. Trimming left V 6 bases short and J 8 bases short, with 16 bases between. CDR3 residues: CASRHDGAGGYTF. The CDR3 nucleotides read TGTGCCAGCAGGCATGATGGGGCGGGCGGCTACACCTTC.

The V call is TRBV2, the J call TRBJ1-1; TRBD1 might be the D (5 bases). V gave up 8 bases and J gave up 8 bases, with 18 bases separating them. In germline, CDR1 is SNHLY, CDR2 FYNNEI. This CDR3 region has 13 residues. CDR3 residues: CASFIILGGEAFF. As DNA, the CDR3 is TGTGCCAGCTTTATTATTTTGGGGGGGGAAGCTTTCTTT.

The rearrangement joins TRBV12-3 or TRBV12-4 to TRBJ2-1; 8 bases agree with TRBD1. V trimming: 3 bases; J trimming: 7 bases; junction bases outside the gene matches: 5. CDR3 length: 14 residues. In DNA, the CDR3 is TGTGCCAGCAGTTTCCGGACAGGGTGGAATGAGCAGTTCTTC. Protein sequence: CASSFRTGWNEQFF.

The genes are TRBV29-1 and TRBJ2-1; 7 bases are a match to TRBD2. CDR1 is SQVTM, CDR2 ANQGSEA, per germline. Trimming removed 5 bases from V and 6 bases from J; junction bases left unmatched: 10. The CDR3 consists of 14 residues. Here the CDR3 reads CSVNLRGTTNEQFF. The CDR3 DNA follows: TGCAGCGTTAACCTGCGAGGGACTACCAATGAGCAGTTCTTC.

This clonotype is a singleton in its sample. The rearrangement joins TRBV5-1 to TRBJ2-1; perhaps TRBD2 as D (5 bases). The CDR3 covers 13 residues. Between the trimmed V and J ends, which lost 3 bases and 7 bases, there was a span of 11 bases. CDR1 is SGHRS and CDR2 is YFSETQ in the germline V gene. DNA of the CDR3: TGCGCCAGCAGCTACGGGAAGGAGAATGAGCAGTTCTTC. This encodes CASSYGKENEQFF.

The V call is TRBV18, the J call TRBJ1-1; no firm D call. The CDR3 covers 14 residues. In germline, CDR1 is KGHSH, CDR2 LQKENI. V was pared by 3 bases and J by 0 bases, with 8 bases between. The CDR3 sequence: CASSPITVNTEAFF. CDR3 nucleotides: TGTGCCAGCTCACCCATTACCGTGAACACTGAAGCTTTCTTT.